The source of this T cell receptor beta chain is a study of blood T cell repertoires in COVID-19. As for the study in general: Researchers got acute and convalescent COVID-19 samples from the United States, Italy and Spain.

Authors' methods: Amplification with reference gene primers provided the estimates of nucleated cell counts. Method: immunoSEQ multiplex PCR; TCRdb's copy keeps in-frame clones and lacks some. V and J calls and clone size follow that table, whereas D and trimming were derived from the DNA. This table has about 220,000 clones, roughly 84% appearing once. This CDR3 contains 15 residues. CDR1 is SGHAT, CDR2 FQNNGV, per germline. With 1 base removed from V and 2 bases from J, the gap between germline ends came to 10 bases. The V and J genes are TRBV11-2 and TRBJ2-3, with D perhaps matching TRBD1 (5 bases). The sequenced sample consisted of peripheral blood. The TCR comes from a woman aged 80 or over with acute or convalescent COVID-19. The CDR3 here is CASSLVGVITDTQYF. DNA for the CDR3: TGTGCCAGCAGCTTAGTAGGGGTGATCACAGATACGCAGTATTTT. Based on the CDR3 plus reference TRBV11-2 and TRBJ2-3, the full variable domain is EAGVAQSPRYKIIEKRQSVAFWCNPISGHATLYWYQQILGQGPKLLIQFQNNGVVDDSQLPKDRFSAERLKGVDSTLKIQPAKLEDSAVYLCASSLVGVITDTQYFGPGTRLTVL.